The 23 T cell receptor beta chains in this list originate from one sample, sequenced in a study of T cell repertoires in cytomegalovirus infection. MiXCR was run by TCRdb on the reads, yielding one entry per CDR3 protein. The data show a few hundred thousand distinct CDR3 sequences, with more than 8% seen just once and approximately 4.5% held by the top ten. Sequences were obtained from PBMCs. These receptors all come from a human donor in good health (CMV status not recorded). Some clones in this sample may be carry-over from other donors' samples.

The chain couples TRBV5-1 to TRBJ2-7; tentatively, D is TRBD1 (6 bases). Germline V gene data show CDR1 as SGHRS and CDR2 as YFSETQ. The CDR3 has 15 residues. The germline V and J ends were trimmed by 4 bases and 7 bases, with 21 bases remaining between them. CDR3 in amino acids: CASSPGHPPREEQYF. The CDR3 DNA reads TGCGCCAGCAGCCCGGGACATCCTCCCCGGGAAGAGCAGTACTTC.

This clonotype appeared a few times. The rearrangement uses TRBV4-1 and TRBJ2-7; TRBD2 matches 9 bases. This CDR3 contains 16 residues. V was pared by 3 bases and J by 2 bases, with 8 bases of the junction left unmatched. Germline V CDR1 and CDR2: MGHRA, YSYEKL. The CDR3, as DNA: TGCGCCAGCAGCCAGGACTGGACTAGCGTCACCTACGAGCAGTACTTC. It yields the protein CASSQDWTSVTYEQYF.

Only a few counts were recorded for this clonotype. The rearrangement links TRBV5-1 to TRBJ2-1; D is unclear. V shed 0 bases and J shed 1 base, with 8 bases lying between them. Germline V CDR1 and CDR2: SGHRS, YFSETQ. The CDR3 is 15 residues long. CDR3 sequence (DNA): TGCGCCAGCAGCTTGGATGGTGCTTCCTACAATGAGCAGTTCTTC. Protein sequence: CASSLDGASYNEQFF.

There are many counts of this clonotype. The rearrangement uses TRBV7-6 and TRBJ1-6, with TRBD1 identical over 7 bases. After removal of 4 bases from V and 7 bases from J, the junction contained 4 bases not matched to a gene. The CDR3 consists of 14 residues. Germline V gives CDR1 SGHVS, CDR2 FNYEAQ. The CDR3 loop is CASSSGTVNSPLHF. The CDR3 region has the DNA TGTGCCAGCAGCTCCGGGACAGTAAATTCACCCCTCCACTTT.

The sample holds many counts of this clonotype. This chain joins TRBV6-6 and TRBJ1-3, with TRBD1 matching 8 bases. Germline CDR1 is MNHNY and CDR2 is SVGAGI (reference sequence). V shed 6 bases and J 1 base; nucleotides not matched to a gene: 8. The CDR3 consists of 16 residues. The CDR3 sequence: CASSLQGDGSGNTIYF. Here the CDR3 DNA reads TGTGCCAGCAGCCTACAGGGGGATGGGTCTGGAAACACCATATATTTT.

The J gene is TRBJ1-1, the V gene TRBV14, with D possibly TRBD1 on 6 matching bases. The CDR3 consists of 13 residues. From germline, CDR1 is SGHDN and CDR2 FVKESK. V lost 4 bases, J lost 5 bases, and 11 bases lay in between. The CDR3 nucleotides read TGTGCCAGCAGCCCAGGGGTAGGAACTGAAGCTTTCTTT. This codes for CASSPGVGTEAFF. The full variable domain, completed using reference TRBV14 and TRBJ1-1, is EAGVTQFPSHSVIEKGQTVTLRCDPISGHDNLYWYRRVMGKEIKFLLHFVKESKQDESGMPNNRFLAERTGGTYSTLKVQPAELEDSGVYFCASSPGVGTEAFFGQGTRLTVV.

This chain connects TRBV19 to TRBJ2-7; possibly TRBD2 for D (6 bases). Trimming removed 6 bases from V and 3 bases from J, with 18 bases in between. This CDR3 is built from 15 residues. In germline, CDR1 is LNHDA, CDR2 SQIVND (reference sequence). The CDR3 loop reads CASSTTSPRYYEQYF. DNA for the CDR3: TGTGCCAGTAGCACCACTAGCCCTCGCTACTACGAGCAGTACTTC.

This clonotype has at least ten counts. The gene calls are TRBV7-2 and TRBJ1-1; the match to TRBD1 covers 7 bases. CDR1 and CDR2 (germline): SGHTA, FQGNSA. The junction had 7 bases not matched to a gene; V was cut back by 5 bases and J by 7 bases. The CDR3 sequence is 13 residues long. The CDR3 sequence: CASSLKGAVEAFF. In DNA form, the CDR3 reads TGTGCCAGCAGCCTAAAGGGGGCGGTTGAAGCTTTCTTT.

The table lists this clonotype with a few counts. The chain is built from TRBV7-2 and TRBJ2-1; 15 nucleotides match TRBD2. Trimming cost V 3 bases and J 8 bases; bases outside gene matches: 8. The CDR3 covers 17 residues. CDR1 SGHTA and CDR2 FQGNSA come from the germline V gene. CDR3 bases: TGTGCCAGCAGCTTGGCCGGGACTAGCGGGAGGAGACATGAGCAGTTCTTC. This codes for CASSLAGTSGRRHEQFF.

The chain is built from TRBV11-2 and TRBJ1-1; D is uncertain. This CDR3 region has 13 residues. Germline CDR1 reads SGHAT; CDR2 reads FQNNGV. The ends were cut back, 2 bases at V and 1 base at J, with 5 bases in the middle. CDR3 nucleotide sequence: TGTGCCAGCAGCTTAAAAACGAACACTGAAGCTTTCTTT. Translating gives CASSLKTNTEAFF.

In this sample, this clonotype turned up a few times. The chain links TRBV9 to TRBJ2-2, with a possible D match to TRBD2 (5 bases). The CDR3 totals 16 residues. V was shortened by 2 bases and J by 5 bases, with 16 bases between the two germline ends. In germline, CDR1 is SGDLS, CDR2 YYNGEE. The CDR3 DNA is TGTGCCAGCAGCGTTCAAGGCGGAGGACTTACCGGGGAGCTGTTTTTT. Its translation: CASSVQGGGLTGELFF.

This clonotype was counted ten times or more. V gene TRBV7-2 combines with J gene TRBJ1-2; 10 bases map to TRBD1. Germline CDR1 is SGHTA and CDR2 is FQGNSA. The CDR3 extends over 15 amino acids. V shed 8 bases and J 2 bases; nucleotides not matched to a gene: 8. The CDR3 is CASAEGTGENYGYTF. The CDR3 coding sequence is TGTGCCAGCGCAGAGGGGACAGGGGAAAACTATGGCTACACCTTC.

This clonotype was seen repeatedly, ten times or more. The chain combines TRBV7-2 with TRBJ1-1, with TRBD1 identical over 8 bases. V trimming: 7 bases; J trimming: 4 bases; junction bases outside the gene matches: 5. The germline gives CDR1 SGHTA, CDR2 FQGNSA. The CDR3 contains 13 residues. CDR3 nucleotides: TGTGCCAGCAACCTACAGGGGGGCACTGAAGCTTTCTTT. Translating it yields CASNLQGGTEAFF. The whole variable domain, filled in from reference TRBV7-2 and TRBJ1-1, reads GAGVSQSPSNKVTEKGKDVELRCDPISGHTALYWYRQSLGQGLEFLIYFQGNSAPDKSGLPSDRFSAERTGGSVSTLTIQRTQQEDSAVYLCASNLQGGTEAFFGQGTRLTVV.

The sample holds many counts of this clonotype. The chain combines TRBV6-2 or TRBV6-3 with TRBJ2-7; D is uncertain. The CDR3 is 12 residues long. V lost 2 bases, J lost 6 bases, and 8 bases lay in between. Germline V gene data show CDR1 as MNHEY and CDR2 as SVGEGT. The chain's CDR3 is CASSYIGAEQYF. CDR3 nucleotides: TGTGCCAGCAGTTACATTGGTGCCGAGCAGTACTTC.

This chain joins TRBV6-8 and TRBJ1-2; maybe TRBD1 (5 bases). V was trimmed by 5 bases and J by 0 bases, leaving 19 bases between them. This CDR3 contains 17 residues. Germline V lookup: CDR1 MNHGY, CDR2 SAAAGT. The CDR3, as DNA: TGTGCCAGCAGTACGAGCCTCGGGACGGCCGCTAACTATGGCTACACCTTC. Its protein product is CASSTSLGTAANYGYTF.

As to this clonotype: One junction end does not reproduce the germline sequence, and a read error may be involved. The genes are TRBV7-8 and TRBJ2-5; maybe TRBD2 (6 bases). The CDR3 sequence is 14 residues long. Germline V gene data show CDR1 as SGHVS and CDR2 as FQNEAQ. CDR3 DNA: TGTGTCAGCAGCTTAGGACTGGCGGGGGAGACCCAGTACTTC. Amino acids: CVSSLGLAGETQYF.

In its sample, this clonotype was seen many times. J is TRBJ2-7 and V is TRBV28; TRBD1 is a possible D gene (6 bases). Germline V CDR1 and CDR2: MDHEN, SYDVKM. The CDR3 runs to 14 residues. Trimming pared 6 bases from V and 2 bases from J, leaving 14 bases between. CDR3 sequence (DNA): TGTGCCAGCAGGGGTAGGGACACGCCCTACGAGCAGTACTTC. Residues: CASRGRDTPYEQYF.

This clonotype showed up many times. The chain employs TRBV12-3 or TRBV12-4 and TRBJ1-1; D is unresolved. CDR3 length: 11 residues. Trimming took 1 base from V and 7 from J, leaving 4 bases between them. CDR3 bases: TGTGCCAGCAGTTTAGGCGTTGAAGCTTTCTTT. It specifies CASSLGVEAFF.

A word on this clonotype: Just one base apart from a much larger clone, this may be a read error. The rearrangement links TRBV4-1 to TRBJ2-7, with D perhaps assigned TRBD1 or TRBD2 (6 bases each). Germline loops: CDR1 MGHRA, CDR2 YSYEKL. The CDR3 spans 11 residues. The V end was cut by 2 bases, the J end by 12 bases, with 11 bases between. The CDR3 region has the DNA TGCGCCAGCAGCCAAAGGGGGAGGTCGTACTTC. The encoded protein is CASSQRGRSYF.

In this sample, this clonotype turned up many times. V gene TRBV7-2 combines with J gene TRBJ1-5; D gene uncertain. The CDR3 runs to 14 residues. In germline, CDR1 is SGHTA, CDR2 FQGNSA. Between the trimmed V and J ends, which lost 6 bases and 2 bases, there was a span of 11 bases. The CDR3 loop is CASSRSGGNQPQHF. The CDR3, as DNA: TGTGCCAGCAGTCGGAGCGGGGGCAATCAGCCCCAGCATTTT.

This sequence joins TRBV19 and TRBJ2-5; D is undetermined. The V end lost 5 bases, the J end lost 5 bases, and 12 bases lay between the germline ends. CDR3 length equals 13 residues. Germline loops: CDR1 LNHDA, CDR2 SQIVND (reference sequence). This chain's CDR3 is CASSPHGSETQYF. CDR3 DNA sequence: TGTGCCAGTAGTCCGCACGGATCTGAGACCCAGTACTTC.

This clonotype came up many times. The chain combines TRBV4-2 with TRBJ1-4, with D hard to call. The CDR3 is 15 residues long. V was clipped by 4 bases and J by 3 bases, with 12 bases between them. Germline V gene lookup returns CDR1 LGHNA and CDR2 YNFKEQ. The CDR3 spells CASSPPLGANEKLFF. CDR3 nucleotide sequence: TGTGCCAGCAGCCCCCCTCTGGGCGCTAATGAAAAACTGTTTTTT.

The chain employs TRBV5-6 and TRBJ2-1; tentative D call: TRBD2 (6 bases). Trimming removed 5 bases from V and 6 bases from J, with 9 bases in between. This CDR3 has 12 residues. The germline gives CDR1 SGHDT, CDR2 YYEEEE. DNA of the CDR3: TGTGCCAGCAGGCGGGACCTCAATGAGCAGTTCTTC. This codes for CASRRDLNEQFF. Looking up the rest from reference TRBV5-6 and TRBJ2-1 gives the full variable domain: DAGVTQSPTHLIKTRGQQVTLRCSPKSGHDTVSWYQQALGQGPQFIFQYYEEEERQRGNFPDRFSGHQFPNYSSELNVNALLLGDSALYLCASRRDLNEQFFGPGTRLTVL.